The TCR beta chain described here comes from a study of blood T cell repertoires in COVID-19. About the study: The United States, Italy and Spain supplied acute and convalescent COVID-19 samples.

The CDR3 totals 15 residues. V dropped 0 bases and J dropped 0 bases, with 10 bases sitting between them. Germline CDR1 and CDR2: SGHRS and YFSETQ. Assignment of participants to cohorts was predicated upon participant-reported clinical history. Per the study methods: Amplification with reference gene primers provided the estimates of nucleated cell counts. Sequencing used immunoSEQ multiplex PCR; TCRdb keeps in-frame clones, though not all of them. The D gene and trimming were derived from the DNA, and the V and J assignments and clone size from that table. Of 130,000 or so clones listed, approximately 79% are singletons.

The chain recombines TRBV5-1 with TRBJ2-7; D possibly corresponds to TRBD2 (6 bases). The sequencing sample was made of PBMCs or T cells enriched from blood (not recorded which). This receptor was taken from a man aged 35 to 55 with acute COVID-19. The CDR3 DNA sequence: TGCGCCAGCAGCTTGGCGGGCGGGAACTCCTACGAGCAGTACTTC. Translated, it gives CASSLAGGNSYEQYF.